The 30 T cell receptor beta chains below come from one sample, sequenced in a study of blood T cell repertoires in COVID-19 (dated by TCRdb to 2018 to 2021). Library preparation used the immunoSEQ multiplex PCR assay. TCRdb took over this immuneACCESS table, retaining in-frame rearrangements with V and J assigned. Such tables are incomplete; in checked studies, under half of the missing clones stem from an unresolved V gene, and the remainder is unexplained. In this sample the table shows around 230,000 clones, roughly four fifths of which occur a single time. The ten largest clonotypes hold approximately 16% of the sample. Input material: PBMCs or T cells enriched from blood (not recorded which). The receptors originated from a middle-aged man who had recovered from COVID-19.

The J gene is TRBJ1-1, the V gene TRBV18, with 7 bases aligning to TRBD1. Germline lookup yields CDR1 KGHSH and CDR2 LQKENI. V trimming: 2 bases; J trimming: 3 bases; junction bases outside the gene matches: 9. The CDR3 contains 16 residues. The CDR3 nucleotides read TGTGCCAGCTCACCATACCCAGGGGGAGCTCACACTGAAGCTTTCTTT. Protein product: CASSPYPGGAHTEAFF. Supplemented by reference TRBV18 and TRBJ1-1, the full variable domain reads NAGVMQNPRHLVRRRGQEARLRCSPMKGHSHVYWYRQLPEEGLKFMVYLQKENIIDESGMPKERFSAEFPKEGPSILRIQQVVRGDSAAYFCASSPYPGGAHTEAFFGQGTRLTVV.

The chain has TRBV29-1 and TRBJ2-2; 8 bases match TRBD2. Germline assignment: CDR1 SQVTM and CDR2 ANQGSEA. This CDR3 region has 15 residues. J gave up 5 bases and V 1 base, and 6 bases lay outside the gene matches. The DNA of the CDR3 is TGCAGCGTTGAAGGGGGACTAGGAGTGACCGGGGAGCTGTTTTTT. Its translation: CSVEGGLGVTGELFF.

The gene calls are TRBV7-9 and TRBJ1-1; the D gene is possibly TRBD1 (6 bases). V dropped 1 base and J dropped 4 bases, with 13 bases sitting between them. Germline assignment: CDR1 SEHNR and CDR2 FQNEAQ (reference sequence). This CDR3 is built from 15 residues. The CDR3 DNA reads TGTGCCAGCAGCTTAGACCGGGGGGGCGGCACTGAAGCTTTCTTT. It specifies CASSLDRGGGTEAFF.

The J gene is TRBJ2-2, the V gene TRBV5-1; 7 nucleotides line up with TRBD2. Trimming took 2 bases from V and 5 from J; bases not matched to a gene: 6. Germline lookup yields CDR1 SGHRS and CDR2 YFSETQ. There are 15 residues in the CDR3. The CDR3 DNA sequence: TGCGCCAGCAGCTTTGGCGGGAGTGGGACCGGGGAGCTGTTTTTT. Amino acid sequence: CASSFGGSGTGELFF.

This chain uses TRBV6-1 with TRBJ1-6, with unresolved D. Germline loops: CDR1 MNHNS, CDR2 SASEGT. The V gene lost 3 bases and the J gene lost 10 bases, with 10 bases spanning the gap. CDR3 length equals 13 residues. The CDR3 spells CASSDPAGSPLHF. CDR3 nucleotides: TGTGCCAGCAGTGACCCCGCGGGCTCACCCCTCCACTTT.

The chain is built from TRBV19 and TRBJ1-5, with D tentatively TRBD1 (5 bases). In germline, CDR1 is LNHDA, CDR2 SQIVND (reference sequence). The V and J ends lost 4 bases and 5 bases respectively, with 9 bases between them. This CDR3 region has 13 residues. The CDR3 nucleotides read TGTGCCAGTAGTAAAGGGGAGGATCAGCCCCAGCATTTT. This sequence encodes CASSKGEDQPQHF.

This chain joins TRBV27 and TRBJ2-5; D gene ambiguous. CDR3 length: 13 amino acids. The germline CDR1 and CDR2 sequences are MNHEY and SMNVEV (reference sequence). Trimming took off 5 bases at V and 3 bases at J, with 10 bases between the two ends. The CDR3 region has the DNA TGTGCCAGCAGTGGTCACAAGAAAGAGACCCAGTACTTC. It specifies CASSGHKKETQYF.

This clone was found many times. The V and J genes are TRBV18 and TRBJ2-2; TRBD1 matches at 10 bases. CDR3 size: 16 residues. In germline, CDR1 is KGHSH, CDR2 LQKENI. Trimming took 6 bases from V and 4 from J; bases not matched to a gene: 8. The CDR3 coding sequence is TGTGCCAGCTCTCGCCCCGGGACAGGGGCCACCGGGGAGCTGTTTTTT. As protein: CASSRPGTGATGELFF.

The genes are TRBV6-5 and TRBJ2-4, with 8 bases identical to TRBD1. Looked up from germline, CDR1 is MNHEY and CDR2 is SVGAGI. Losses at the gene ends were 7 bases for V and 7 bases for J; bases not matched to a gene: 6. The CDR3 has 13 residues. CDR3 bases: TGTGCCAGCAAGGTCCAGGGGGCGAACATTCAGTACTTC. This sequence encodes CASKVQGANIQYF.

The gene calls are TRBV9 and TRBJ1-6; D is perhaps TRBD1 (6 bases). Per germline, CDR1 SGDLS and CDR2 YYNGEE. V lost 6 bases, J lost 10 bases, and 14 bases lay in between. The CDR3 sequence is 13 residues long. This CDR3 reads CASNPRGQSPLHF. The CDR3 DNA sequence: TGTGCCAGCAACCCCAGGGGCCAATCACCCCTCCACTTT.

This sequence joins TRBV5-1 and TRBJ2-7; no firm D call. The CDR3 totals 13 residues. V was shortened by 1 base and J by 3 bases, with 8 bases between the two germline ends. The germline gives CDR1 SGHRS, CDR2 YFSETQ. Written as DNA, the CDR3 is TGCGCCAGCAGCTTGACTTCAAACTACGAGCAGTACTTC. Translated: CASSLTSNYEQYF. Complete variable domain (other parts from reference TRBV5-1 and TRBJ2-7): KAGVTQTPRYLIKTRGQQVTLSCSPISGHRSVSWYQQTPGQGLQFLFEYFSETQRNKGNFPGRFSGRQFSNSRSEMNVSTLELGDSALYLCASSLTSNYEQYFGPGTRLTVT.

This clone was seen repeatedly, ten times or more. The chain carries TRBV21-1 and TRBJ1-4. TRBV21-1 is annotated as a pseudogene. CDR3 length: 14 amino acids. The CDR3 loop reads CASTKGEANEKLFF. The CDR3 DNA is TGTGCCAGCACTAAAGGGGAGGCCAATGAAAAACTGTTTTTT.

The chain couples TRBV5-8 to TRBJ1-5; a possible D gene is TRBD1 (5 bases). Germline-derived CDR1 and CDR2 are SGHTS and YDEGEE. CDR3 length equals 15 residues. V was clipped by 1 base and J by 5 bases, with 13 bases between them. The CDR3 here is CASSLNQGSDQPQHF. CDR3 DNA: TGTGCCAGCAGCTTGAACCAGGGAAGCGATCAGCCCCAGCATTTT.

The chain recombines TRBV28 with TRBJ1-5; 8 bases line up with TRBD1. The V gene's germline CDR1 is MDHEN and CDR2 SYDVKM. V lost 6 bases, J lost 5 bases, and 3 bases stayed unmatched. CDR3 size: 13 residues. Here the CDR3 reads CASSGQGDQPQHF. CDR3 sequence (DNA): TGTGCCAGCAGCGGACAGGGAGATCAGCCCCAGCATTTT.

The chain employs TRBV10-3 and TRBJ2-1, with TRBD2 identical over 7 bases. Germline V gene sequence: CDR1 ENHRY, CDR2 SYGVKD. The V gene end was trimmed by 0 bases and the J gene end by 7 bases; junction bases not matched to a gene: 3. The CDR3 is made up of 14 amino acids. The DNA for the CDR3 is TGTGCCATCAGTGAGTCGAAGCGGGAAAATGAGCAGTTCTTC. It specifies CAISESKRENEQFF.

To note about this clone: Other DNA sequences in this specimen translate into the identical CDR3. The V and J genes are TRBV18 and TRBJ2-1; D gene unclear. Germline assignment: CDR1 KGHSH and CDR2 LQKENI. V lost 3 bases, J lost 7 bases, and 7 bases lay in between. This CDR3 contains 12 residues. CDR3: CASSPPGNEQFF. CDR3 bases: TGTGCCAGCTCACCCCCCGGGAATGAGCAGTTCTTC. Supplemented by reference TRBV18 and TRBJ2-1, the full variable domain reads NAGVMQNPRHLVRRRGQEARLRCSPMKGHSHVYWYRQLPEEGLKFMVYLQKENIIDESGMPKERFSAEFPKEGPSILRIQQVVRGDSAAYFCASSPPGNEQFFGPGTRLTVL.

V and J are TRBV5-1 and TRBJ2-1, with 10 positions matching TRBD2. V shed 2 bases, J shed 8 bases, and the junction held 7 bases outside the gene matches. Germline assignment: CDR1 SGHRS and CDR2 YFSETQ. The CDR3 length is 15 residues. CDR3 nucleotides: TGCGCCAGCAGCTTACTGCTAGCGGGAGACGATGAGCAGTTCTTC. Its protein is CASSLLLAGDDEQFF.

V usage is TRBV7-3 and J usage is TRBJ2-1; 11 bases fit TRBD2. V gave up 2 bases and J gave up 9 bases; unmatched junction bases: 3. The germline gives CDR1 SGHTA, CDR2 FQGTGA. The CDR3 sequence is 14 residues long. The CDR3 is CASSLGTSGSEQFF. CDR3 bases: TGTGCCAGCAGCTTAGGTACTAGCGGGAGTGAGCAGTTCTTC.

The rearrangement joins TRBV2 to TRBJ1-5; D is possibly TRBD1 (6 bases). Germline CDR1 is SNHLY and CDR2 is FYNNEI. The ends were cut back, 7 bases at V and 0 bases at J, with 10 bases in the middle. The CDR3 has 14 amino acids. CDR3 in amino acids: CASKGGASNQPQHF. The CDR3 nucleotides read TGTGCCAGCAAGGGGGGGGCTAGCAATCAGCCCCAGCATTTT.

The rearrangement joins TRBV6-5 to TRBJ1-3, with D perhaps matching TRBD1 (6 bases). V was trimmed by 2 bases and J by 7 bases, leaving 15 bases between them. CDR1 and CDR2 (germline): MNHEY, SVGAGI. The CDR3 contains 15 residues. CDR3 amino acids: CASSYNRAIYNTIYF. The CDR3 region has the DNA TGTGCCAGCAGTTACAACAGGGCAATCTATAACACCATATATTTT.

The chain is built from TRBV12-3 or TRBV12-4 and TRBJ2-2; weak D call: TRBD1 (7 bases). This CDR3 comprises 13 residues. Trimming stripped 8 bases from V and 5 bases from J, with 12 bases between. The CDR3 here is CASLTGRTGELFF. The CDR3 DNA reads as TGTGCCAGCCTGACAGGGAGGACCGGGGAGCTGTTTTTT.

The rearrangement joins TRBV4-3 to TRBJ2-6, with 9 bases lining up with TRBD2. The CDR3 has 18 amino acids. V trimming: 3 bases; J trimming: 1 base; junction bases outside the gene matches: 7. Germline V CDR1 and CDR2: LGHNA, YSLEER. CDR3 protein: CASSQISGGGSGANVLTF. For the CDR3, the DNA is TGCGCCAGCAGCCAGATTAGCGGGGGAGGATCTGGGGCCAACGTCCTGACTTTC.

The chain employs TRBV7-2 and TRBJ1-6; no reliable D call. In germline, CDR1 is SGHTA, CDR2 FQGNSA. The CDR3 spans 13 residues. V gave up 0 bases and J gave up 6 bases, with 3 bases separating them. DNA for the CDR3: TGTGCCAGCAGCTTAGCCGTTAATTCACCCCTCCACTTT. Its protein product is CASSLAVNSPLHF.

The rearrangement links TRBV10-3 to TRBJ2-2; a possible D gene is TRBD2 (5 bases). V dropped 7 bases and J dropped 1 base, with 10 bases sitting between them. The CDR3 sequence is 14 residues long. Germline V CDR1 and CDR2: ENHRY, SYGVKD. DNA of the CDR3: TGTGCCATCACGCCGGGAATGAACACCGGGGAGCTGTTTTTT. This translates into CAITPGMNTGELFF.

V usage is TRBV5-5 and J usage is TRBJ1-1, with no clear D. Trimming removed 4 bases from V and 10 bases from J, with 14 bases in between. Germline-derived CDR1 and CDR2 are SGHKS and YYEKEE (reference sequence). The CDR3 totals 12 residues. The CDR3 is CASSPGRPPAFF. The CDR3 bases are TGTGCCAGCAGCCCGGGGAGGCCCCCAGCTTTCTTT.

V gene TRBV10-3 combines with J gene TRBJ2-3; 12 nucleotides line up with TRBD2. CDR3 length: 16 residues. J was trimmed by 5 bases and V by 0 bases; bases with no gene match: 3. Germline V gene sequence: CDR1 ENHRY, CDR2 SYGVKD. The CDR3 loop reads CAISESGTSGQDTQYF. CDR3 DNA sequence: TGTGCCATCAGTGAGTCGGGGACTAGCGGGCAAGATACGCAGTATTTT.

In nucleotides, the CDR3 is TGTGCCAGCAGTTACTCGAGGGAGCGGGGGGGAGAGCAGTACTTC. Residues: CASSYSRERGGEQYF. V usage is TRBV6-2 or TRBV6-3 and J usage is TRBJ2-7; 10 nucleotides agree with TRBD2. The V and J ends lost 0 bases and 7 bases, in that order; junction bases with no gene match: 6. The CDR3 is 15 residues long. Germline lookup yields CDR1 MNHEY and CDR2 SVGEGT.

This rearrangement joins TRBV19 to TRBJ2-1; D is perhaps TRBD1 (5 bases). V dropped 5 bases and J dropped 9 bases, with 20 bases sitting between them. There are 15 residues in the CDR3. Germline CDR1 is LNHDA and CDR2 is SQIVND (reference sequence). The CDR3 loop reads CASSQQGGHAGEQFF. The CDR3 DNA reads TGTGCCAGTAGTCAGCAGGGCGGACATGCAGGTGAGCAGTTCTTC.

This clone was counted a few times. V usage is TRBV5-1 and J usage is TRBJ1-2; 9 positions match TRBD1. Germline trimming cut 4 bases from V and 6 bases from J; bases unmatched to any gene: 1. The CDR3 length is 12 residues. From germline, CDR1 is SGHRS and CDR2 YFSETQ. The CDR3 loop reads CASSRTGDGYTF. In DNA, the CDR3 is TGCGCCAGCAGCCGGACAGGGGATGGCTACACCTTC. Complete variable domain (other parts from reference TRBV5-1 and TRBJ1-2): KAGVTQTPRYLIKTRGQQVTLSCSPISGHRSVSWYQQTPGQGLQFLFEYFSETQRNKGNFPGRFSGRQFSNSRSEMNVSTLELGDSALYLCASSRTGDGYTFGSGTRLTVV.

The V gene is TRBV28, the J gene TRBJ1-2; 7 positions agree with TRBD1. Germline V gives CDR1 MDHEN, CDR2 SYDVKM. The CDR3 has 13 amino acids. The V segment lost 6 bases and the J segment 4 bases; nucleotides outside the gene matches: 5. The CDR3 loop is CASRTTGIYGYTF. The DNA of the CDR3 is TGTGCCAGCAGGACGACAGGGATCTATGGCTACACCTTC.